This TCR beta chain comes out of a study of T cell responses to AZD1222 COVID-19 vaccine. Regarding the study as a whole: Elevations in Spike-specific TCR breadth and depth followed administration of two AZD1222 doses.

The germline V gene has CDR1 SGHTA and CDR2 FQGNSA. The CDR3 has 13 amino acids. The germline V and J ends were trimmed by 5 bases and 1 base, with 8 bases remaining between them. A note on this clone: Its antigen is not identified.

The protocol was immunoSEQ multiplex PCR, while the TCRdb copy is restricted to in-frame clones and leaves out a portion. The sample includes under 130,000 clones, around 80% of them seen just once. This rearrangement joins TRBV7-2 to TRBJ1-2; D call uncertain. Sequenced material: peripheral blood, taken on day 0 of AZD1222 vaccination. This sequence was found in an adult in good health. DNA of the CDR3: TGTGCCAGCAGCCTAACAGTTAACTATGGCTACACCTTC. It translates to CASSLTVNYGYTF. The full variable domain, its missing parts supplied by reference TRBV7-2 and TRBJ1-2, is GAGVSQSPSNKVTEKGKDVELRCDPISGHTALYWYRQSLGQGLEFLIYFQGNSAPDKSGLPSDRFSAERTGGSVSTLTIQRTQQEDSAVYLCASSLTVNYGYTFGSGTRLTVV.